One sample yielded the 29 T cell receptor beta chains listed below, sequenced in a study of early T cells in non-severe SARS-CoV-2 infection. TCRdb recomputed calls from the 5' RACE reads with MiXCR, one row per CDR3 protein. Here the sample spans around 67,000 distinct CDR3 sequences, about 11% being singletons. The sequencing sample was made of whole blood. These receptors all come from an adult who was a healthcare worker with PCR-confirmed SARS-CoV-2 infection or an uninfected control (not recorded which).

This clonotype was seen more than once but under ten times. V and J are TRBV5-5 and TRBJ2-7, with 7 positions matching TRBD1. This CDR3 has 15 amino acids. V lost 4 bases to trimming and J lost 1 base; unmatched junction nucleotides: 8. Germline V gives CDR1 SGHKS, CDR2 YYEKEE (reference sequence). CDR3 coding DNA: TGTGCCAGCAGCACCGGACAGGCCTATTCCTACGAGCAGTACTTC. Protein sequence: CASSTGQAYSYEQYF.

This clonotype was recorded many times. The DNA for the CDR3 is TGCAGCGTGGGTCCGGCAGGTGAAGAGACCCAGTACTTC. Translation gives CSVGPAGEETQYF. V gene TRBV29-1 combines with J gene TRBJ2-5; D is uncertain. Trimming left V 6 bases short and J 3 bases short, with 14 bases between. Germline values: CDR1 SQVTM, CDR2 ANQGSEA. The CDR3 length is 13 residues. The full variable domain, completed using reference TRBV29-1 and TRBJ2-5, is SAVISQKPSRDICQRGTSLTIQCQVDSQVTMMFWYRQQPGQSLTLIATANQGSEATYESGFVIDKFPISRPNLTFSTLTVSNMSPEDSSIYLCSVGPAGEETQYFGPGTRLLVL.

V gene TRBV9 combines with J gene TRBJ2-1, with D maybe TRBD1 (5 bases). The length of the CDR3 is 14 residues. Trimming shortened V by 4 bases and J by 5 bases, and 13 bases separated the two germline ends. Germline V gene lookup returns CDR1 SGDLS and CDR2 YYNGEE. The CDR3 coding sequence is TGTGCCAGCAGCCCGACAGCCTACCACAATGAGCAGTTCTTC. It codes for CASSPTAYHNEQFF.

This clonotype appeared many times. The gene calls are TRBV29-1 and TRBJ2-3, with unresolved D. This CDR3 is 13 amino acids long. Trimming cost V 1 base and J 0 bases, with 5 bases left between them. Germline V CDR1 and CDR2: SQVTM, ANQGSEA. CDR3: CSVEVGSTDTQYF. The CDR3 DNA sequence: TGCAGCGTTGAAGTGGGTAGCACAGATACGCAGTATTTT.

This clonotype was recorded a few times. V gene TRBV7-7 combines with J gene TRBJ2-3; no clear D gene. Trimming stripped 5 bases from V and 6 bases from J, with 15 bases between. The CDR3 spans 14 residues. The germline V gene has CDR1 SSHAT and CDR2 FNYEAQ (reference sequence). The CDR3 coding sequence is TGTGCCAGCAGCCCCCTGGTAGTTTCGGATACGCAGTATTTT. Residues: CASSPLVVSDTQYF.

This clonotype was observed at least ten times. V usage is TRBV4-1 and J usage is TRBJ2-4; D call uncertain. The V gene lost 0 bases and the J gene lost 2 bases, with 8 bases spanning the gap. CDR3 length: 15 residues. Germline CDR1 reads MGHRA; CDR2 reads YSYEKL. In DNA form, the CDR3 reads TGCGCCAGCAGCCAAGAATCGGGTCCCAAAAACATTCAGTACTTC. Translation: CASSQESGPKNIQYF.

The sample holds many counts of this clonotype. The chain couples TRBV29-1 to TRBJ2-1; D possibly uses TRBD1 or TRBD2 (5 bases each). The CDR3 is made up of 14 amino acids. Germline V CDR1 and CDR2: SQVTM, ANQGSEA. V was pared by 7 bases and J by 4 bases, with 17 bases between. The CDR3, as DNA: TGCAGCGGGGGGTTGGGGCTGTTTTACAATGAGCAGTTCTTC. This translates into CSGGLGLFYNEQFF.

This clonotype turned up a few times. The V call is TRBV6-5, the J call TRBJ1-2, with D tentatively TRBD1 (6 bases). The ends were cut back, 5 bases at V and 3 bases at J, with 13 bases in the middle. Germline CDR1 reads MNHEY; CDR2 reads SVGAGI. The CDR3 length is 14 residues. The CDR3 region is CASSEGQTYYGYTF. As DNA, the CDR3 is TGTGCCAGCAGTGAAGGACAGACCTACTATGGCTACACCTTC.

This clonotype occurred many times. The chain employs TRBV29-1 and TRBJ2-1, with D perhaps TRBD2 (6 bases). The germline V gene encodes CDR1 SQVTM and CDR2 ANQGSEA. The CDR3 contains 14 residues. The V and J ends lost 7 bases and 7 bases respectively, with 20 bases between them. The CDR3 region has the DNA TGCAGCGCCTCCCTTAAGGCGGGGATTAATGAGCAGTTCTTC. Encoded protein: CSASLKAGINEQFF.

CDR3 sequence: CAISTGTGDYGYTF. The CDR3 region has the DNA TGTGCCATCAGTACCGGGACAGGGGACTATGGCTACACCTTC. The chain recombines TRBV10-3 with TRBJ1-2, with 10 bases that match TRBD1. The germline gives CDR1 ENHRY, CDR2 SYGVKD. CDR3 length: 14 amino acids. J was trimmed by 3 bases and V by 5 bases; bases with no gene match: 3.

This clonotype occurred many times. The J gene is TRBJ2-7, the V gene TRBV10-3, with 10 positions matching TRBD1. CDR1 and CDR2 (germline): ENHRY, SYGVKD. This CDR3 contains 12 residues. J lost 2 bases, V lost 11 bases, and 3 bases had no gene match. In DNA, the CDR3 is TGTGCCTCCGGGACAGGGGCCTACGAGCAGTACTTC. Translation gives CASGTGAYEQYF.

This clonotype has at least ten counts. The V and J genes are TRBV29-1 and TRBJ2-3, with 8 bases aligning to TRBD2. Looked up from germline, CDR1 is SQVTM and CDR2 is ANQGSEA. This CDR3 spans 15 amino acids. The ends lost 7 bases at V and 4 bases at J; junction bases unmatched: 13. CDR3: CSGGRGGRNADTQYF. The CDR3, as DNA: TGCAGCGGGGGACGAGGCGGGAGGAACGCAGATACGCAGTATTTT.

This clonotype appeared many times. The CDR3 reads CASSLTGGNTEAFF. Written as DNA, the CDR3 is TGTGCCAGCAGCTTGACAGGGGGAAACACTGAAGCTTTCTTT. The rearrangement joins TRBV7-9 to TRBJ1-1; 9 bases agree with TRBD1. From germline, CDR1 is SEHNR and CDR2 FQNEAQ (reference sequence). This CDR3 is 14 amino acids long. Trimming removed 3 bases from V and 2 bases from J; junction bases left unmatched: 1.

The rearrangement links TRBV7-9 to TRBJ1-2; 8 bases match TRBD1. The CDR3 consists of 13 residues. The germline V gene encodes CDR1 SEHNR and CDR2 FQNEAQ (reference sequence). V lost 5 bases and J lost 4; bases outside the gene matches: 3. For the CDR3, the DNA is TGTGCCAGCAGCCCAGGGACAGGCTATGGCTACACCTTC. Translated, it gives CASSPGTGYGYTF.

CDR3 DNA sequence: TGCAGTGCTAAAGGACTAGCGGGCATACAAGAGACCCAGTACTTC. This gives the protein CSAKGLAGIQETQYF. The chain joins TRBV20-1 to TRBJ2-5; 11 bases align to TRBD2. Germline V gene data show CDR1 as DFQATT and CDR2 as SNEGSKA (reference sequence). This CDR3 has 15 amino acids. With V trimmed by 4 bases and J by 2 bases, 6 bases remained unmatched.

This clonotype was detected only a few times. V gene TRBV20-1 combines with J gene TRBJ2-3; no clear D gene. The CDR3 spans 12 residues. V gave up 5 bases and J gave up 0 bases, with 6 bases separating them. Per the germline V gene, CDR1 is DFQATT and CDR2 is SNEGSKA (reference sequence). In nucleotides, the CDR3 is TGCAGTGCTCCCGACAGCACAGATACGCAGTATTTT. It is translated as CSAPDSTDTQYF.

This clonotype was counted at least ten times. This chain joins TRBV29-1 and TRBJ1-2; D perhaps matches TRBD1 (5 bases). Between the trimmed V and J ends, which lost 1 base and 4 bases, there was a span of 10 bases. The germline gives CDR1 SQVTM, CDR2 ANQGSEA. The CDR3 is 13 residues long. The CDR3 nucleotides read TGCAGCGTTGAAGCCGGGGCCGTCTATGGCTACACCTTC. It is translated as CSVEAGAVYGYTF.

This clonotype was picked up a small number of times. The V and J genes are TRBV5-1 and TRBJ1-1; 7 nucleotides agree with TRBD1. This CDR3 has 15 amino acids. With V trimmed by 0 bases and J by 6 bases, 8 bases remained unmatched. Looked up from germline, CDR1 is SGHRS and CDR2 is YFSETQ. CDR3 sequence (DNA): TGCGCCAGCAGCTTGGGAACAGGGGCCTTGGCTGAAGCTTTCTTT. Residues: CASSLGTGALAEAFF.

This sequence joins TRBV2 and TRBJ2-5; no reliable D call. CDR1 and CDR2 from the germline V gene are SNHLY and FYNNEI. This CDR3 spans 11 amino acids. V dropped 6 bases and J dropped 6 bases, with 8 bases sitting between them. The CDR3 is CASRGEKTQYF. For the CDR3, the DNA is TGTGCCAGCAGGGGCGAAAAGACCCAGTACTTC.

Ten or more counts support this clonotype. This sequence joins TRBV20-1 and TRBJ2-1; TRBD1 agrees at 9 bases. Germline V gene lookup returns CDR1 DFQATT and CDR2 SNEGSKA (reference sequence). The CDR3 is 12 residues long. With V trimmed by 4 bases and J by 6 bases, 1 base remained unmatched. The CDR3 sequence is CSANRGRNEQFF. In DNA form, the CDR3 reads TGCAGTGCTAACAGGGGGCGCAATGAGCAGTTCTTC.

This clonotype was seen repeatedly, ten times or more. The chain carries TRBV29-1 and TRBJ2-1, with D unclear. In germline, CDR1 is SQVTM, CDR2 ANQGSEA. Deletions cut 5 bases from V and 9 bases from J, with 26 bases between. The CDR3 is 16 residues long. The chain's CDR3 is CSVNPFGAPIPSEQFF. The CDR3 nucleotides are TGCAGCGTTAATCCCTTCGGTGCGCCTATTCCCAGTGAGCAGTTCTTC.

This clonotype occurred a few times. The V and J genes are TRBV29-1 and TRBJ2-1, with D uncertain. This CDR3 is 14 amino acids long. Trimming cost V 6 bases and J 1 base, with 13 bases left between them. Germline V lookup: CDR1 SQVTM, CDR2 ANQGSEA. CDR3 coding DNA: TGCAGCGTCTGCACCCACCAATCCTACAATGAGCAGTTCTTC. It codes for CSVCTHQSYNEQFF.

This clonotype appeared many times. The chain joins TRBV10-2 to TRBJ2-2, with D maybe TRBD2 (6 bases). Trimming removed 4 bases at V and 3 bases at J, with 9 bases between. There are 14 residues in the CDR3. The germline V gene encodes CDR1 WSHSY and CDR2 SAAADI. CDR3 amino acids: CASSVGTHTGELFF. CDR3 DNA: TGCGCCAGCAGTGTAGGGACTCACACCGGGGAGCTGTTTTTT.

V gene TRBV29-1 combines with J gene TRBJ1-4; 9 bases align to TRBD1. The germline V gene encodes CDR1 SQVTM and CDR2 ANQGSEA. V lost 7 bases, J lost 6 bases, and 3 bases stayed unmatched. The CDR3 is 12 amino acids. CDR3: CSAGTGYEKLFF. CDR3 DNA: TGCAGCGCCGGGACAGGGTATGAAAAACTGTTTTTT.

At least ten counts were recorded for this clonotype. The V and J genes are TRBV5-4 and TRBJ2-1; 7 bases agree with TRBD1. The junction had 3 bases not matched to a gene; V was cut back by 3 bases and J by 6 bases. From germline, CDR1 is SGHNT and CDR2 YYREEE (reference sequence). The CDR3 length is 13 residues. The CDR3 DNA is TGTGCCAGCAGCTCAAGACAGGGCAATGAGCAGTTCTTC. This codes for CASSSRQGNEQFF.

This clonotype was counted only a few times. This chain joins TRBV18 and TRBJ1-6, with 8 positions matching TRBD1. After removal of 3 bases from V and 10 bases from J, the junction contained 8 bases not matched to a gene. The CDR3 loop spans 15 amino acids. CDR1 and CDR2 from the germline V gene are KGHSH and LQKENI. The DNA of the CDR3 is TGTGCCAGCTCACCCGGACAGGGCATCGGCTCACCCCTCCACTTT. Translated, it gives CASSPGQGIGSPLHF.

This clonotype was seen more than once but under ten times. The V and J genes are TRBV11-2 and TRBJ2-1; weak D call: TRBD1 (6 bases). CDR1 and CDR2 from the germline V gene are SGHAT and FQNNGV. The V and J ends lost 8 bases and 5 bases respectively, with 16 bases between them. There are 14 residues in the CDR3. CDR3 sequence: CASGTNNYDNEQFF. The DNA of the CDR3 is TGTGCCAGCGGGACAAACAACTATGACAATGAGCAGTTCTTC.

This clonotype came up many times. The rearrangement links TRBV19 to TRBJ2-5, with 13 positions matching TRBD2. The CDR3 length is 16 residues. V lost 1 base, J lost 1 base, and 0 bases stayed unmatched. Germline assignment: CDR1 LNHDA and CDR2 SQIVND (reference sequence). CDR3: CASSIGTSGGQETQYF. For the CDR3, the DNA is TGTGCCAGTAGTATAGGGACTAGCGGGGGCCAAGAGACCCAGTACTTC.

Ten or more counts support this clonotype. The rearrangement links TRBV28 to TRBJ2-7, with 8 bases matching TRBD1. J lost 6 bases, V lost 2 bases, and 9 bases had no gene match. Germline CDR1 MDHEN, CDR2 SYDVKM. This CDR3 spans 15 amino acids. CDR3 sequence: CASSLLDRGIGEQYF. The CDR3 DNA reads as TGTGCCAGCAGTTTACTAGACAGGGGTATTGGCGAGCAGTACTTC.